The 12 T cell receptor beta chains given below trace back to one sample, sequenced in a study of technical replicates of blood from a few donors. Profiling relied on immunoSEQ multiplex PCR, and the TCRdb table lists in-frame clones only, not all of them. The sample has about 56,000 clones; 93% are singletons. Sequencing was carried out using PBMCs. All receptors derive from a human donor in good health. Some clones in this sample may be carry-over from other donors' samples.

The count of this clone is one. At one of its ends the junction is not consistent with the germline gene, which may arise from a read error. DNA for the CDR3: TGTACTAGTGGGGTAGGGGCCACAGATACGCAGTATTTT. This sequence encodes CTSGVGATDTQYF. This rearrangement joins TRBV12-5 to TRBJ2-3; TRBD1 or TRBD2 may be the D gene (5 bases each). CDR3 length equals 13 residues. Germline V gene lookup returns CDR1 LGHNT and CDR2 FRNRAP.

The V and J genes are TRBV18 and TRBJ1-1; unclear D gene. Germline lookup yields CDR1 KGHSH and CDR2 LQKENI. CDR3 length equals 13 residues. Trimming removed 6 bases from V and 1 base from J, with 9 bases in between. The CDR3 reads CASSLSQNTEAFF. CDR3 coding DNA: TGTGCCAGCTCTCTTTCACAGAACACTGAAGCTTTCTTT.

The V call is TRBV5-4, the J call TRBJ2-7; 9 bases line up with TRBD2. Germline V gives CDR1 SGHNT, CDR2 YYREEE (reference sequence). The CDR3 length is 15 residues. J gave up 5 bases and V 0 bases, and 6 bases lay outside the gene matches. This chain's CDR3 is CASSLDSGRINEQYF. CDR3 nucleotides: TGTGCCAGCAGCTTGGATAGCGGGAGAATAAACGAGCAGTACTTC.

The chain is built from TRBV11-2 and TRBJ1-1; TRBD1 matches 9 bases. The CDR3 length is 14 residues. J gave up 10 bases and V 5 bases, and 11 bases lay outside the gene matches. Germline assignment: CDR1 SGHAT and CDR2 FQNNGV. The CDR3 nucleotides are TGTGCCAGCAGCCGAGGGACAGGGACCGGTTCAGCTTTCTTT. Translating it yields CASSRGTGTGSAFF.

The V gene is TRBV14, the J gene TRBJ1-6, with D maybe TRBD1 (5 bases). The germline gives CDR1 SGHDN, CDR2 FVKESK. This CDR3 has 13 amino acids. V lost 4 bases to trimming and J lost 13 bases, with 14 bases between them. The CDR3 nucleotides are TGTGCCAGCAGCCCCGGCGGGGGGGGTCCCCTCCACTTT. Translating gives CASSPGGGGPLHF.

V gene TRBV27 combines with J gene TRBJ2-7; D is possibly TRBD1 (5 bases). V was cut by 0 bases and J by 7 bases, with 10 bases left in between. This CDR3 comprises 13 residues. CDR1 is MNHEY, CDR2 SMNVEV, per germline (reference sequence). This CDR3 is CASSLSTGWEQYF. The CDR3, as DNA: TGTGCCAGCAGTTTATCAACAGGTTGGGAGCAGTACTTC.

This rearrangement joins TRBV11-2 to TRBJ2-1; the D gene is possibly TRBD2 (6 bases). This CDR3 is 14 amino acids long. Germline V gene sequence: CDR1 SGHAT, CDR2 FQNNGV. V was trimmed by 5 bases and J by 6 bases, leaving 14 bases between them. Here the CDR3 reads CASSHLGRLNEQFF. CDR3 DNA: TGTGCCAGCAGCCACCTCGGGAGACTCAATGAGCAGTTCTTC.

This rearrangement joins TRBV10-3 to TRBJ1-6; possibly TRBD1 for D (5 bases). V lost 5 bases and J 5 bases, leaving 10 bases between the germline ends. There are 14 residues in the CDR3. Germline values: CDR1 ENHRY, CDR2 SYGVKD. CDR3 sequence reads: CAISPGLNNSPLHF. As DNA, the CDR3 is TGTGCCATCAGTCCGGGACTTAATAATTCACCCCTCCACTTT.

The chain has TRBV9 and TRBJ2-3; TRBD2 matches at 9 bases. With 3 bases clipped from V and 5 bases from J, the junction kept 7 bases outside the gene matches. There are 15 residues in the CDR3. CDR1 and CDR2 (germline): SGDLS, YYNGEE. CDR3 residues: CASSADAGGGDTQYF. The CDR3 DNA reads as TGTGCCAGCAGCGCCGATGCGGGAGGGGGAGATACGCAGTATTTT.

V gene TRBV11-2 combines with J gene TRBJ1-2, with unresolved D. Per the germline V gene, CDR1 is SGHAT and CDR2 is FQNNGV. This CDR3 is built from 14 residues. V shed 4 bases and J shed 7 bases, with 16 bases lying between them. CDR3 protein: CASSSVDLFRGYTF. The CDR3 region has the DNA TGTGCCAGCAGCTCCGTTGACTTGTTCCGTGGCTACACCTTC.

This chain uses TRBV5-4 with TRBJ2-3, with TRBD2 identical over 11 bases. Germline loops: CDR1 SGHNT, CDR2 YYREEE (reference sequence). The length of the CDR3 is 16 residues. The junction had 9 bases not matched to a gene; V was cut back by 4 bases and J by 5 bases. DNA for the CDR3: TGTGCCAGCAGCCGAATTAGCGGGAGGGTTATAGATACGCAGTATTTT. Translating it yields CASSRISGRVIDTQYF.

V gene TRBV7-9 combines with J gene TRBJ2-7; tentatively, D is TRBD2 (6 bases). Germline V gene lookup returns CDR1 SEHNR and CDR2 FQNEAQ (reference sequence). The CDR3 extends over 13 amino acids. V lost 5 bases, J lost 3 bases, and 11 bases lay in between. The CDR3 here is CASSLQEGYEQYF. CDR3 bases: TGTGCCAGCAGCCTACAGGAGGGCTACGAGCAGTACTTC.